Below, 27 T cell receptor beta chains from the same sample are listed, as sequenced in a study of neurological immune-mediated disorders. TCRdb recomputed calls from the 5' RACE reads with MiXCR, one row per CDR3 protein. Of under 130,000 distinct CDR3 sequences listed, 10% to 13% are singletons. The time point: longitudinal time-point 3. The sequenced material came from PBMCs. The origin of the receptors is a female donor with HTLV-1-associated myelopathy (HAM/TSP).

This clonotype was picked up many times. The rearrangement uses TRBV5-1 and TRBJ2-7; D may be TRBD1 (6 bases). The ends were cut back, 0 bases at V and 2 bases at J, with 9 bases in the middle. Germline-derived CDR1 and CDR2 are SGHRS and YFSETQ. The length of the CDR3 is 14 residues. In DNA form, the CDR3 reads TGCGCCAGCAGCTTGGCACAGGGTACCTACGAGCAGTACTTC. Its protein product is CASSLAQGTYEQYF.

This clonotype has ten or more counts. The chain carries TRBV30 and TRBJ2-1, with 7 bases aligning to TRBD2. Germline CDR1 is GTSNPN and CDR2 is SVGIG (reference sequence). The V gene end was trimmed by 5 bases and the J gene end by 2 bases; junction bases not matched to a gene: 12. CDR3 length: 16 amino acids. CDR3 nucleotides: TGTGCCTGGTCGCATTGGCTAGCGGCGACCTACAATGAGCAGTTCTTC. Translated, it gives CAWSHWLAATYNEQFF.

CDR3 in amino acids: CSASGTIGAYEQYF. CDR3 nucleotides: TGCAGTGCTAGCGGGACTATCGGGGCTTACGAGCAGTACTTC. The J gene is TRBJ2-7, the V gene TRBV20-1; 7 nucleotides line up with TRBD2. This CDR3 is built from 14 residues. Per the germline V gene, CDR1 is DFQATT and CDR2 is SNEGSKA (reference sequence). Germline trimming cut 3 bases from V and 4 bases from J; bases unmatched to any gene: 9.

This clonotype was counted ten times or more. The chain combines TRBV20-1 with TRBJ2-3; D is unclear. The CDR3 has 15 amino acids. Trimming removed 3 bases at V and 0 bases at J, with 13 bases between. The germline V gene has CDR1 DFQATT and CDR2 SNEGSKA (reference sequence). The CDR3 region has the DNA TGCAGTGCTAGTCCCCCCCCTACTAGCACAGATACGCAGTATTTT. Translation: CSASPPPTSTDTQYF.

This clonotype was seen ten or more times. The chain carries TRBV5-1 and TRBJ2-7; D possibly uses TRBD1 or TRBD2 (5 bases each). The germline CDR1 and CDR2 sequences are SGHRS and YFSETQ. The germline V and J ends were trimmed by 0 bases and 6 bases, with 13 bases remaining between them. This CDR3 region has 14 residues. Here the CDR3 DNA reads TGCGCCAGCAGCTTGGTCTCCAGGGACGGCGAGCAGTACTTC. Translating it yields CASSLVSRDGEQYF.

This clonotype was seen at least ten times. The chain employs TRBV5-1 and TRBJ1-1; tentative D call: TRBD1 (5 bases). Looked up from germline, CDR1 is SGHRS and CDR2 is YFSETQ. The CDR3 is 17 amino acids. V gave up 0 bases and J gave up 3 bases, with 18 bases separating them. This chain's CDR3 is CASSLDLDSLPYTEAFF. The CDR3 DNA reads as TGCGCCAGCAGCTTGGATCTAGACAGCCTTCCCTACACTGAAGCTTTCTTT. Full variable domain (remainder filled in from reference TRBV5-1 and TRBJ1-1): KAGVTQTPRYLIKTRGQQVTLSCSPISGHRSVSWYQQTPGQGLQFLFEYFSETQRNKGNFPGRFSGRQFSNSRSEMNVSTLELGDSALYLCASSLDLDSLPYTEAFFGQGTRLTVV.

The chain combines TRBV20-1 with TRBJ2-7; 7 bases fit TRBD1. Germline CDR1 reads DFQATT; CDR2 reads SNEGSKA (reference sequence). This CDR3 spans 14 amino acids. Unmatched junction bases numbered 6, after V lost 1 base and J lost 3 bases. The DNA of the CDR3 is TGCAGTGCTAGAGTTAGGGGGCTAGGCTACGAGCAGTACTTC. Amino acids: CSARVRGLGYEQYF.

This clonotype was seen ten or more times. The CDR3 DNA reads as TGCGCCAGCAGCTTTTGGACCGTCCAGCCCCAGCATTTT. Protein product: CASSFWTVQPQHF. The chain recombines TRBV5-1 with TRBJ1-5; D uncertain. CDR3 length: 13 residues. V gave up 2 bases and J gave up 7 bases, with 10 bases separating them. CDR1 and CDR2 from the germline V gene are SGHRS and YFSETQ.

This chain uses TRBV20-1 with TRBJ1-1, with TRBD1 as a possible D gene (6 bases). V was clipped by 4 bases and J by 4 bases, with 13 bases between them. This CDR3 is built from 13 residues. Germline V gene data show CDR1 as DFQATT and CDR2 as SNEGSKA (reference sequence). The chain's CDR3 is CSAKRGFGTEAFF. The DNA of the CDR3 is TGCAGTGCTAAAAGGGGGTTTGGCACTGAAGCTTTCTTT.

As concerns this clonotype: Relative to the germline gene, one junction end is altered; a read error may explain this. The chain couples TRBV6-1 to TRBJ2-7; TRBD1 matches at 8 bases. Germline V gives CDR1 MNHNS, CDR2 SASEGT. The CDR3 runs 14 residues. Here the CDR3 DNA reads TGTACCAGCAGCGAGACAGGGGTGCCATACGAGCAGTACTTC. It yields the protein CTSSETGVPYEQYF.

This clonotype was observed at least ten times. The chain is built from TRBV7-7 and TRBJ2-5; perhaps D is TRBD1 or TRBD2 (6 bases each). This CDR3 contains 16 residues. V dropped 2 bases and J dropped 0 bases, with 13 bases sitting between them. Germline CDR1 reads SSHAT; CDR2 reads FNYEAQ (reference sequence). CDR3 residues: CASSLRSGANQETQYF. The CDR3 coding sequence is TGTGCCAGCAGCTTACGGTCGGGGGCCAACCAAGAGACCCAGTACTTC.

Ten or more counts support this clonotype. This CDR3 reads CASRDRYEQYF. The CDR3 region has the DNA TGTGCCAGCAGGGACCGTTACGAGCAGTACTTC. This sequence joins TRBV27 and TRBJ2-7; D call uncertain. The V end lost 6 bases, the J end lost 4 bases, and 7 bases lay between the germline ends. Germline V gene lookup returns CDR1 MNHEY and CDR2 SMNVEV (reference sequence). The CDR3 is made up of 11 amino acids.

Ten or more counts support this clonotype. The V gene is TRBV7-9, the J gene TRBJ2-1, with 7 bases aligning to TRBD2. CDR1 and CDR2 from the germline V gene are SEHNR and FQNEAQ (reference sequence). Germline trimming cut 6 bases from V and 7 bases from J; bases unmatched to any gene: 3. CDR3 size: 12 residues. DNA of the CDR3: TGTGCCAGCAGTGGGAGGGGAAATGAGCAGTTCTTC. As protein: CASSGRGNEQFF.

Many counts were recorded for this clonotype. V and J are TRBV12-3 or TRBV12-4 and TRBJ2-3, with D perhaps matching TRBD2 (5 bases). Trimming shortened V by 7 bases and J by 2 bases, and 10 bases separated the two germline ends. CDR3 length equals 13 residues. The CDR3 reads CASTAEYTDTQYF. CDR3 bases: TGTGCCAGCACAGCGGAGTACACAGATACGCAGTATTTT.

The sample holds a few counts of this clonotype. The genes are TRBV20-1 and TRBJ2-3, with D possibly being TRBD1 (6 bases). Germline CDR1 DFQATT, CDR2 SNEGSKA (reference sequence). Between the trimmed V and J ends, which lost 4 bases and 0 bases, there was a span of 20 bases. The CDR3 consists of 17 residues. CDR3 protein: CSATPSYYDRSTDTQYF. The CDR3 nucleotides are TGCAGTGCTACCCCATCCTATTATGACAGGAGCACAGATACGCAGTATTTT.

This clonotype was seen at least ten times. The chain uses TRBV28 and TRBJ2-2, with 8 bases that match TRBD2. CDR3 size: 16 residues. The trim removed 7 bases at V and 8 bases at J, leaving 15 bases unmatched. Germline loops: CDR1 MDHEN, CDR2 SYDVKM. CDR3 sequence: CASTGGGRTYIGELFF. The CDR3 DNA sequence: TGTGCCAGCACTGGCGGGGGGAGAACCTACATTGGGGAGCTGTTTTTT. Together with reference TRBV28 and TRBJ2-2, the CDR3 gives the full variable domain: DVKVTQSSRYLVKRTGEKVFLECVQDMDHENMFWYRQDPGLGLRLIYFSYDVKMKEKGDIPEGYSVSREKKERFSLILESASTNQTSMYLCASTGGGRTYIGELFFGEGSRLTVL.

This clonotype was counted ten times or more. This sequence joins TRBV6-1 and TRBJ2-7; the match to TRBD2 covers 13 bases. The CDR3 is 15 amino acids. Germline V lookup: CDR1 MNHNS, CDR2 SASEGT. The trim removed 6 bases at V and 3 bases at J, leaving 5 bases unmatched. Here the CDR3 reads CASRVLAGGNYEQYF. CDR3 nucleotide sequence: TGTGCCAGCAGGGTACTAGCGGGGGGGAACTACGAGCAGTACTTC.

This clonotype has at least ten counts. The chain combines TRBV2 with TRBJ2-2, with D uncertain. Germline V lookup: CDR1 SNHLY, CDR2 FYNNEI. There are 14 residues in the CDR3. V lost 4 bases to trimming and J lost 6 bases, with 12 bases between them. This CDR3 is CASSAYGLAGELFF. CDR3 nucleotides: TGTGCCAGCAGTGCGTACGGGTTAGCCGGGGAGCTGTTTTTT. Drawing the rest from reference TRBV2 and TRBJ2-2, the complete variable domain is EPEVTQTPSHQVTQMGQEVILRCVPISNHLYFYWYRQILGQKVEFLVSFYNNEISEKSEIFDDQFSVERPDGSNFTLKIRSTKLEDSAMYFCASSAYGLAGELFFGEGSRLTVL.

In DNA form, the CDR3 reads TGCGCCAGCAGCGGCGGGACAGGGGGCTATCCTTCGGGCACCGGGGAGCTGTTTTTT. Amino acids: CASSGGTGGYPSGTGELFF. The chain uses TRBV5-1 and TRBJ2-2, with 12 positions matching TRBD1. J gave up 4 bases and V 4 bases, and 14 bases lay outside the gene matches. The CDR3 spans 19 residues. CDR1 is SGHRS and CDR2 is YFSETQ in the germline V gene.

This clonotype was seen many times. The J gene is TRBJ1-5, the V gene TRBV5-1, with TRBD1 identical over 7 bases. The germline gives CDR1 SGHRS, CDR2 YFSETQ. The CDR3 sequence is 15 residues long. The J segment lost 4 bases and the V segment lost 0 bases, leaving 4 bases of the junction unmatched. The CDR3 protein is CASSLVPGGNQPQHF. CDR3 DNA sequence: TGCGCCAGCAGCTTGGTCCCAGGGGGAAATCAGCCCCAGCATTTT.

Ten or more counts support this clonotype. The chain combines TRBV5-1 with TRBJ2-5; no firm D call. V lost 2 bases and J 2 bases, leaving 4 bases between the germline ends. There are 12 residues in the CDR3. From germline, CDR1 is SGHRS and CDR2 YFSETQ. CDR3 nucleotide sequence: TGCGCCAGCAGCTTCGGTCAAGAGACCCAGTACTTC. It yields the protein CASSFGQETQYF.

This clonotype showed up many times. This chain links TRBV7-2 with TRBJ1-1; a possible D gene is TRBD1 (6 bases). Germline V gene data show CDR1 as SGHTA and CDR2 as FQGNSA. Trimming took 0 bases from V and 6 from J, leaving 11 bases between them. The CDR3 length is 14 residues. The CDR3 loop is CASSLAAGGPEAFF. The CDR3 nucleotides read TGTGCCAGCAGCTTAGCGGCGGGGGGCCCTGAAGCTTTCTTT.

This clonotype showed up just a few times. The rearrangement joins TRBV18 to TRBJ2-1; 9 positions agree with TRBD1. Per the germline V gene, CDR1 is KGHSH and CDR2 is LQKENI. V shed 3 bases, J shed 8 bases, and the junction held 8 bases outside the gene matches. This CDR3 is built from 15 residues. CDR3 sequence: CASSPAGTGSDEQFF. CDR3 nucleotide sequence: TGTGCCAGCTCACCCGCCGGGACAGGGAGCGATGAGCAGTTCTTC.

Notes on this clonotype: Just one base apart from a much larger clone, this may be a read error. This chain links TRBV6-5 with TRBJ2-7; TRBD1 aligns across 9 bases. V was pared by 0 bases and J by 8 bases, with 14 bases of the junction left unmatched. Germline V gene lookup returns CDR1 MNHEY and CDR2 SVGAGI. The CDR3 loop spans 17 amino acids. The CDR3 is CASSYSFRPEQGAKQYF. The CDR3 DNA sequence: TGTGCCAGCAGTTACTCATTCCGGCCGGAACAGGGGGCGAAGCAGTACTTC.

The chain employs TRBV6-5 and TRBJ1-5; D is perhaps TRBD1 (6 bases). CDR1 and CDR2 from the germline V gene are MNHEY and SVGAGI. Trimming cost V 2 bases and J 7 bases, with 15 bases left between them. The CDR3 has 15 residues. The CDR3 DNA is TGTGCCAGCAGTTACGGGAAACATCAGGGGCAGCCCCAGCATTTT. It codes for CASSYGKHQGQPQHF.

Of note for this clonotype: It is unclear where the CDR3 begins or ends on the DNA, so no DNA is shown, and the CDR3 is as TCRdb lists it. The gene calls are TRBV7-9 and TRBJ2-7; no check of the table's D call, TRBD2, against the DNA was made. Ends included, the CDR3 has 19 residues. Germline lookup yields CDR1 SEHNR and CDR2 FQNEAQ (reference sequence). The CDR3 protein is CASSFYICSARVQKHEQYF.

The sample holds many counts of this clonotype. This chain connects TRBV12-3 or TRBV12-4 to TRBJ2-7; D is perhaps TRBD1 (6 bases). With 5 bases removed from V and 3 bases from J, the gap between germline ends came to 14 bases. The CDR3 length is 14 residues. Here the CDR3 reads CASSPGQIYYEQYF. CDR3 nucleotide sequence: TGTGCCAGCAGTCCCGGACAGATATACTACGAGCAGTACTTC.